One and the same sample provided the 15 T cell receptor beta chains below, sequenced in a study of graft-versus-host responses after intestinal transplantation. Data came from immunoSEQ multiplex PCR; TCRdb stores just in-frame clones and leaves some out. The sample has roughly 64,000 clones, 85% to 95% seen once; the top ten hold about 1.7%. No antigens are known for them. This sample comprised unstimulated CD8+ T cells sorted from spleen or lymph node cells, obtained before transplant. These receptors were obtained from a human donor who was the organ donor for an intestinal transplant.

The chain uses TRBV10-1 and TRBJ2-1; D is possibly TRBD1 (5 bases). CDR1 WNHNN and CDR2 SYGVQD come from the germline V gene (reference sequence). The length of the CDR3 is 13 residues. V was trimmed by 1 base and J by 10 bases, leaving 11 bases between them. In nucleotides, the CDR3 is TGCGCCAGCAGTGAGTTAGCACAGGCGGAGCAGTTCTTC. This codes for CASSELAQAEQFF.

Only one count was recorded for this clone. The chain links TRBV27 to TRBJ2-2, with 7 bases aligning to TRBD1. V trimming: 1 base; J trimming: 8 bases; junction bases outside the gene matches: 13. Germline V gene data show CDR1 as MNHEY and CDR2 as SMNVEV (reference sequence). The CDR3 sequence is 17 residues long. The CDR3 DNA follows: TGTGCCAGCAGTTTATACTGGATAGGGGGCAGTGAGGGGGAGCTGTTTTTT. It specifies CASSLYWIGGSEGELFF.

The chain carries TRBV5-1 and TRBJ1-1; 9 positions match TRBD1. The ends lost 3 bases at V and 10 bases at J; junction bases unmatched: 10. CDR3 length: 14 amino acids. Germline V CDR1 and CDR2: SGHRS, YFSETQ. CDR3 DNA: TGCGCCAGCAGCTCTTTTGACAGGGGGGGGAGAGCTTTCTTT. Translation: CASSSFDRGGRAFF.

The chain links TRBV6-1 to TRBJ2-1, with TRBD2 matching 11 bases. Germline CDR1 is MNHNS and CDR2 is SASEGT. The CDR3 covers 15 residues. With 4 bases clipped from V and 5 bases from J, the junction kept 4 bases outside the gene matches. This CDR3 is CASSGGLAEDNEQFF. In DNA, the CDR3 is TGTGCCAGCAGTGGGGGACTAGCGGAGGACAATGAGCAGTTCTTC.

The V gene is TRBV7-9, the J gene TRBJ2-7; perhaps TRBD2 as D (5 bases). This CDR3 spans 12 amino acids. Germline V gives CDR1 SEHNR, CDR2 FQNEAQ (reference sequence). V lost 5 bases, J lost 2 bases, and 7 bases lay in between. CDR3 loop: CASSTGTYEQYF. The CDR3 DNA sequence: TGTGCCAGCAGCACCGGGACCTACGAGCAGTACTTC.

The chain employs TRBV28 and TRBJ1-2; unclear D gene. The CDR3 has 15 amino acids. Germline assignment: CDR1 MDHEN and CDR2 SYDVKM. Trimming shortened V by 5 bases and J by 2 bases, and 15 bases separated the two germline ends. The CDR3 region has the DNA TGTGCCAGCAGTCTTGAACCGGGATTGAACTATGGCTACACCTTC. It is translated as CASSLEPGLNYGYTF.

V is TRBV27 and J is TRBJ2-7, with 7 bases lining up with TRBD1. V trimming: 4 bases; J trimming: 3 bases; junction bases outside the gene matches: 12. CDR1 and CDR2 (germline): MNHEY, SMNVEV (reference sequence). There are 16 residues in the CDR3. CDR3 protein: CASSSNIGTANYEQYF. CDR3 DNA sequence: TGTGCCAGCAGTTCCAACATCGGGACAGCGAACTACGAGCAGTACTTC.

V gene TRBV28 combines with J gene TRBJ2-7; 9 positions agree with TRBD2. J lost 4 bases, V lost 5 bases, and 18 bases had no gene match. Germline lookup yields CDR1 MDHEN and CDR2 SYDVKM. CDR3 length: 18 amino acids. The CDR3 DNA sequence: TGTGCCAGCAGTCCCACCACATATTTAGCGGGAGATCCGTACGAGCAGTACTTC. Protein sequence: CASSPTTYLAGDPYEQYF. Using reference TRBV28 and TRBJ2-7 for the parts outside the CDR3, the full variable domain is DVKVTQSSRYLVKRTGEKVFLECVQDMDHENMFWYRQDPGLGLRLIYFSYDVKMKEKGDIPEGYSVSREKKERFSLILESASTNQTSMYLCASSPTTYLAGDPYEQYFGPGTRLTVT.

This chain links TRBV7-3 with TRBJ1-1, with D maybe TRBD1 (5 bases). Germline CDR1 and CDR2: SGHTA and FQGTGA. V shed 7 bases and J shed 0 bases, with 15 bases lying between them. The CDR3 loop spans 15 amino acids. The CDR3 DNA follows: TGTGCCAGCACAGGGCAGAGTTCCTTGAACACTGAAGCTTTCTTT. Translating gives CASTGQSSLNTEAFF.

This clone was recorded only once. This chain joins TRBV27 and TRBJ2-5, with D uncertain. CDR1 and CDR2 from the germline V gene are MNHEY and SMNVEV (reference sequence). The CDR3 totals 18 residues. Trimming pared 0 bases from V and 4 bases from J, leaving 21 bases between. The DNA for the CDR3 is TGTGCCAGCAGTTTATCGATTAACCCTGTAGATCTCGCAGAGACCCAGTACTTC. This codes for CASSLSINPVDLAETQYF.

The J gene is TRBJ2-2, the V gene TRBV6-5; D gene uncertain. Per germline, CDR1 MNHEY and CDR2 SVGAGI. V was pared by 4 bases and J by 1 base, with 4 bases between. The CDR3 loop spans 13 amino acids. CDR3 sequence (DNA): TGTGCCAGCAGTTTCAGGAACACCGGGGAGCTGTTTTTT. It yields the protein CASSFRNTGELFF.

The chain employs TRBV5-6 and TRBJ2-2; tentative D call: TRBD1 (6 bases). V lost 0 bases, J lost 6 bases, and 12 bases lay in between. Looked up from germline, CDR1 is SGHDT and CDR2 is YYEEEE. The CDR3 contains 15 residues. The CDR3 loop reads CASSLGTGWPGELFF. The DNA for the CDR3 is TGTGCCAGCAGCTTGGGTACAGGGTGGCCCGGGGAGCTGTTTTTT.

This chain links TRBV15 with TRBJ2-1; 10 nucleotides line up with TRBD2. The CDR3 is made up of 13 amino acids. Germline CDR1 and CDR2: LNHNV and YYDKDF (reference sequence). With 9 bases clipped from V and 3 bases from J, the junction kept 2 bases outside the gene matches. The CDR3 loop is CATRTSGYNEQFF. In nucleotides, the CDR3 is TGTGCCACTAGGACTAGCGGCTACAATGAGCAGTTCTTC.

This chain links TRBV7-3 with TRBJ1-5, with D maybe TRBD1 (6 bases). The length of the CDR3 is 15 residues. Trimming left V 5 bases short and J 0 bases short, with 11 bases between. Germline CDR1 is SGHTA and CDR2 is FQGTGA. This CDR3 is CASSTDSYSNQPQHF. CDR3 DNA sequence: TGTGCCAGCAGCACGGACAGTTATAGCAATCAGCCCCAGCATTTT.

This chain links TRBV9 with TRBJ2-1; tentative D call: TRBD1 (6 bases). This CDR3 is 13 amino acids long. Germline-derived CDR1 and CDR2 are SGDLS and YYNGEE. The V end was cut by 8 bases, the J end by 5 bases, with 14 bases between. In DNA form, the CDR3 reads TGTGCCAGTAGAAAAGGACAGAACAATGAGCAGTTCTTC. This sequence encodes CASRKGQNNEQFF.